This entry concerns a single TCR beta chain. No antigen is known for it. PCR employed 60 Vbeta and 13 Jbeta primers. Generated by immunoSEQ multiplex PCR, the TCRdb table keeps only in-frame clones and is missing some. The sample records around 210,000 clones, approximately 78% being singletons. This sample was included in a study of cytomegalovirus exposure and HLA in healthy donors. The V and J ends lost 0 bases and 7 bases, in that order; junction bases with no gene match: 2. CDR1 is SGHDN, CDR2 FVKESK, per germline. The CDR3 covers 14 residues. The study's findings and limits: Under in vitro conditions, a few CMV-associated chains were confirmed as specific for CMV antigens. Earlier analysis looked at TCR beta V segments, and most were productive about 90% or about 30% of the time. Association of roughly 18,000 TCR beta sequences with HLA alleles was found at 0.05 false discovery rate in a later analysis. As a later analysis showed, a missense DCLRE1C variant was linked to trimming of TCR beta V- and J-genes.

The specimen sequenced was PBMCs. The TCR sequence derives from a boy aged 5-17 years in good health and CMV-seronegative. V gene TRBV14 combines with J gene TRBJ2-2; 7 bases are a match to TRBD1. CDR3 residues: CASSQEGTVGELFF. The CDR3, as DNA: TGTGCCAGCAGCCAAGAAGGGACAGTCGGGGAGCTGTTTTTT.